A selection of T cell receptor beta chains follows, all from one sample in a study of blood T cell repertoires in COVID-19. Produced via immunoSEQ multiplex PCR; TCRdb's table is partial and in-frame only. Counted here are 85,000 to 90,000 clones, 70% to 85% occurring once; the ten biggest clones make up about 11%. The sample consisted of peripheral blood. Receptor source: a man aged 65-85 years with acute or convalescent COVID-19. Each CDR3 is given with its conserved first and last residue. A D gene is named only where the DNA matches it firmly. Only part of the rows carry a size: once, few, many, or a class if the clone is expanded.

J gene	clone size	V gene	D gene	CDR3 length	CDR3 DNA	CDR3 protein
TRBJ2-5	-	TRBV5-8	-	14	TGTGCCAGCAGCTTGGCGGGGGGCCGAGAGACCCAGTACTTC	CASSLAGGRETQYF
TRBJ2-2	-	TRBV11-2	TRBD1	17	TGTGCCAGCAGCTCCTATATACCCGACAGGGGCATCGGGGAGCTGTTTTTT	CASSSYIPDRGIGELFF
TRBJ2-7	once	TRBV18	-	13	TGTGCCAGCTCACTAGACGGGATCTACGAGCAGTACTTC	CASSLDGIYEQYF
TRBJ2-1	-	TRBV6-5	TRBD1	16	TGTGCCAGCAGTTTGACCGGGACAGGCACTAACAATGAGCAGTTCTTC	CASSLTGTGTNNEQFF
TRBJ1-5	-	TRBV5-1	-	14	TGCGCCAGCAGCATGGACAGTTCGAATCAGCCCCAGCATTTT	CASSMDSSNQPQHF
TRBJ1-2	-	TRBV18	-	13	TGTGCCAGCTCACCTTCCGACAGCCATGGCTACACCTTC	CASSPSDSHGYTF
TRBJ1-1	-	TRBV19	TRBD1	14	TGTGCCAGTAACCCACAGGGGTCGAACACTGAAGCTTTCTTT	CASNPQGSNTEAFF
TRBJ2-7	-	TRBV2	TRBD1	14	TGTGCCAGCAGCTCCGGGACAGGGGGGTACGAGCAGTACTTC	CASSSGTGGYEQYF
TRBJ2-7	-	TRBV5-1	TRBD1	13	TGCGCCAGCAGTTCGGGACAGGGAAACGAGCAGTACTTC	CASSSGQGNEQYF
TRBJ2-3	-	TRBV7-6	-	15	TGTGCCAGCAGCTTAGCTTGGGGCTCGACAGATACGCAGTATTTT	CASSLAWGSTDTQYF
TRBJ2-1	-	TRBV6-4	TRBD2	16	TGTGCCAGCAGTGACTCGTTTACTAGCGGGGGTGATGGGCAGTTCTTC	CASSDSFTSGGDGQFF
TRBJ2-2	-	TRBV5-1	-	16	TGCGCCAGCAGCTTGGGTATTTCCGCGAACACCGGGGAGCTGTTTTTT	CASSLGISANTGELFF
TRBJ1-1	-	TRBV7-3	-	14	TGTGCCAGCAGCTTAGAAAGGGGGAACACTGAAGCTTTCTTT	CASSLERGNTEAFF
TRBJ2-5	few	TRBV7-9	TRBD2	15	TGTGCCAGCAGCCGTGGGCTAGCGGGGGAAGAGACCCAGTACTTC	CASSRGLAGEETQYF
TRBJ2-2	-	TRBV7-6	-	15	TGTGCCAGCAGCCCGACAGCCACGAACACCGGGGAGCTGTTTTTT	CASSPTATNTGELFF
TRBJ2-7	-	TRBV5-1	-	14	TGCGCCAGCAGCCCCGGGACATCTAGGGGCGAGCAGTACTTC	CASSPGTSRGEQYF
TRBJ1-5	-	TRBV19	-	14	TGTGCCAGCCGGGGAGGCAGCCGCAATCAGCCCCAGCATTTT	CASRGGSRNQPQHF
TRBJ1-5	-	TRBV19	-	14	TGTGCCACCTCGGACAGAGACGGCAATCAGCCCCAGCATTTT	CATSDRDGNQPQHF
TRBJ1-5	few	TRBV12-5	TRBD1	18	TGTGCTAGTGGTTTGGACTCCTGGGACAGGGAGGGCAATCAGCCCCAGCATTTT	CASGLDSWDREGNQPQHF
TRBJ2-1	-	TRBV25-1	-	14	TGTGCCAGCAGTGAATGGAGCACCTACAATGAGCAGTTCTTC	CASSEWSTYNEQFF
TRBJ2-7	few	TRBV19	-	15	TGTGCCAGTAGTCCTAGCTACAGCGTTCCCTACGAGCAGTACTTC	CASSPSYSVPYEQYF
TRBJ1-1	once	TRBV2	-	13	TGTGCCAGCAGTACAGGGTGGAGGACTGAAGCTTTCTTT	CASSTGWRTEAFF
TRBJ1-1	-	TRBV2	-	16	TGTGCCAGCAGTGAAGCTCTAGGGGAAGCAAACACTGAAGCTTTCTTT	CASSEALGEANTEAFF
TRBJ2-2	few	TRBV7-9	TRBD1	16	TGTGCCAGCAGCTTATCCGGGAAGGGGGCAGCCGGGGAGCTGTTTTTT	CASSLSGKGAAGELFF
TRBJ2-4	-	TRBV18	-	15	TGTGCCAGCTCAGCCCCAGGGGTGGGCAAAAACATTCAGTACTTC	CASSAPGVGKNIQYF
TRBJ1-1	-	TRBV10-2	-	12	TGCGCCAGCAGTGAGTATGGAGCTGAAGCTTTCTTT	CASSEYGAEAFF
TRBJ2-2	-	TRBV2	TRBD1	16	TGTGCCAGCGGGCGAGGGGGCGAGGGGAACACCGGGGAGCTGTTTTTT	CASGRGGEGNTGELFF
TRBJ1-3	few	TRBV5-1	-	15	TGCGCCAGCAGCTTGGAAGCACTCTCTGGAAACACCATATATTTT	CASSLEALSGNTIYF
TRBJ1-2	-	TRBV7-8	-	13	TGTGCCAGCAGCTTAAACAGGCTCGGCGGCTACACCTTC	CASSLNRLGGYTF
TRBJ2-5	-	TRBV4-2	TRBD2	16	TGTGCCAGCAGCTTGATCTTGCGGGGGGGCCGGGAGACCCAGTACTTC	CASSLILRGGRETQYF
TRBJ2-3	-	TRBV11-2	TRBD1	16	TGTGCCAGCAGACCTTTGACAGGGGGGGGCACAGATACGCAGTATTTT	CASRPLTGGGTDTQYF
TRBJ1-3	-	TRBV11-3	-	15	TGTGCCAGCAGCCAAACAGGCCTCCGGGGAAACACCATATATTTT	CASSQTGLRGNTIYF
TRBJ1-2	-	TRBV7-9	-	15	TGTGCCAGCAGCCAGAGGGCGCGCTGGGGCTATGGCTACACCTTC	CASSQRARWGYGYTF
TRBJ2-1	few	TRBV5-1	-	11	TGCGCCAGCAGCCTCTACAATGAGCAGTTCTTC	CASSLYNEQFF
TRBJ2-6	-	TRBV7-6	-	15	TGTGCCAGCAGTCCTTTAATATCTGGGGCCAACGTCCTGACTTTC	CASSPLISGANVLTF
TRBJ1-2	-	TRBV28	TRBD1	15	TGTGCCAGCGGCTCACGGACAGGGGGCAACTATGGCTACACCTTC	CASGSRTGGNYGYTF
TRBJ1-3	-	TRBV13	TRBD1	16	TGTGCCAGCAGCGGCCCGGGACAGGGCGGGGGAAACACCATATATTTT	CASSGPGQGGGNTIYF
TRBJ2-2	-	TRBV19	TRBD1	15	TGTGCCAGTAGTCCACGACAGGGAGACACCGGGGAGCTGTTTTTT	CASSPRQGDTGELFF
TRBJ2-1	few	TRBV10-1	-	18	TGCGCCAGCAGTGGGGACCATAGCGCGGGGAGCTCCTACAATGAGCAGTTCTTC	CASSGDHSAGSSYNEQFF
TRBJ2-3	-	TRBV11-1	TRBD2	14	TGTGCCAGCACGAGCGGGGGAGCGACAGATACGCAGTATTTT	CASTSGGATDTQYF
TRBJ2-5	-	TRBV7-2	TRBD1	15	TGTGCCAGCAGCTCTACCGGGACAGGGTTAGAGACCCAGTACTTC	CASSSTGTGLETQYF
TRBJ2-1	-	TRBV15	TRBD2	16	TGTGCCACCAGCCTACAACTCAGGGCGGGGGACAATGAGCAGTTCTTC	CATSLQLRAGDNEQFF
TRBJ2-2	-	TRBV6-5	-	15	TGTGCCAGCAGTTACGGGACACTGAACACCGGGGAGCTGTTTTTT	CASSYGTLNTGELFF
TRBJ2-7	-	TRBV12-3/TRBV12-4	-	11	TGTGCCAGCAGGGGGGCCCTCGAGCAGTACTTC	CASRGALEQYF
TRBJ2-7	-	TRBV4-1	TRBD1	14	TGCGCCAGCAGCCCGGGGACAGTTTCCTACGAGCAGTACTTC	CASSPGTVSYEQYF
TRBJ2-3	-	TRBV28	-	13	TGTGCCAGCAGCACTAGGAGGTCCCATACGCAGTATTTT	CASSTRRSHTQYF